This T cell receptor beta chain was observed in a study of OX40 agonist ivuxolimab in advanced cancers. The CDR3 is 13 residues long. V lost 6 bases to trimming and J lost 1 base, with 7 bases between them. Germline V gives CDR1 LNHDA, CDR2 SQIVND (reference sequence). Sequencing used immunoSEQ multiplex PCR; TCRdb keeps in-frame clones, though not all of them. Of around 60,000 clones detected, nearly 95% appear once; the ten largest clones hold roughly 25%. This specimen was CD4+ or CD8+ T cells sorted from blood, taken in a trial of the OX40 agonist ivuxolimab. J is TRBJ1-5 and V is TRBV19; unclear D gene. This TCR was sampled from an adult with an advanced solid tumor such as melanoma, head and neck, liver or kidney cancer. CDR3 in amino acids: CASRGSSNQPQHF. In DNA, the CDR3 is TGTGCCAGTAGGGGTTCGAGCAATCAGCCCCAGCATTTT.